This T cell receptor (beta chain) emerged from a study of CD8 T cells in Susac syndrome. Broader study findings: A relatively small number of individuals underwent TCR sequencing and HLA analysis.

The CDR3 consists of 14 residues. In germline, CDR1 is SGDLS, CDR2 YYNGEE. J lost 10 bases, V lost 3 bases, and 8 bases had no gene match. Controls comprised healthy donors matched for age and sex. TEMRA cells were FACS-enriched, while CD8+ and CD4+ T cells were negatively isolated. With regard to this clonotype: Its antigen remains unidentified.

With random hexamers, roughly 0.45 to 1 ug RNA was reverse transcribed. MiXCR, run by TCRdb on the immunoSEQ multiplex PCR reads, gives a single entry per CDR3 protein. The sample yields 150,000 to 200,000 distinct CDR3 sequences, 85% to 95% seen once. The sequence derives from a human donor in good health. Material for sequencing was CD4+ T cells from PBMCs. This chain connects TRBV9 to TRBJ2-1; 9 bases map to TRBD2. Here the CDR3 DNA reads TGTGCCAGCAGCGCTCTTAGCGGGGGAGGGGAGCAGTTCTTC. Translated: CASSALSGGGEQFF.